These 28 T cell receptor beta chains were all obtained from the same sample, sequenced in a study of response to subunit inactivated influenza vaccine. MiXCR was run by TCRdb on the RT-PCR reads, yielding one entry per CDR3 protein. The profile shows around 300,000 distinct CDR3 sequences, approximately 23% of them singletons. The sequencing here drew on PBMCs from blood, taken approximately 22 months after vaccination. The receptor source for this set is a man aged 50-75 years who received an inactivated influenza vaccine.

The J gene is TRBJ2-1, the V gene TRBV11-2, with unresolved D. Germline lookup yields CDR1 SGHAT and CDR2 FQNNGV. V was cut by 3 bases and J by 8 bases, with 11 bases left in between. The CDR3 is 13 residues long. The CDR3 nucleotides are TGTGCCAGCAGCTTTGTAGTTTCGCATGAGCAGTTCTTC. Translation gives CASSFVVSHEQFF.

This chain links TRBV5-5 with TRBJ2-7, with a weak D call TRBD1 (5 bases). This CDR3 contains 14 residues. V gave up 4 bases and J gave up 5 bases, with 16 bases separating them. Germline values: CDR1 SGHKS, CDR2 YYEKEE (reference sequence). The CDR3 sequence: CASSPLPGYHEQYF. The CDR3 nucleotides read TGTGCCAGCAGCCCCCTCCCAGGGTACCACGAGCAGTACTTC.

The V gene is TRBV7-8, the J gene TRBJ1-4; possibly TRBD1 for D (6 bases). Germline values: CDR1 SGHVS, CDR2 FQNEAQ. This CDR3 contains 15 residues. Trimming took 3 bases from V and 2 from J, leaving 10 bases between them. The CDR3 sequence is CASSFTGSTNEKLFF. In DNA, the CDR3 is TGTGCCAGCAGCTTTACAGGGTCCACTAATGAAAAACTGTTTTTT.

Here the CDR3 DNA reads TGTGCCAGCAACAGGGGTGGATGGAACACCGGGGAGCTGTTTTTT. Amino acids: CASNRGGWNTGELFF. J is TRBJ2-2 and V is TRBV3-1, with TRBD1 matching 7 bases. Germline V gene data show CDR1 as LGHDT and CDR2 as YNNKEL (reference sequence). V was clipped by 7 bases and J by 1 base; unmatched bases: 6. The CDR3 extends over 15 amino acids.

This clonotype was counted between two and nine times. V is TRBV20-1 and J is TRBJ2-3, with a possible D match to TRBD1 (5 bases). The germline CDR1 and CDR2 sequences are DFQATT and SNEGSKA (reference sequence). The V and J ends lost 3 bases and 2 bases respectively, with 12 bases between them. CDR3 size: 14 residues. The CDR3 protein is CSASDRTYTDTQYF. CDR3 DNA: TGCAGTGCTAGTGACCGGACATACACAGATACGCAGTATTTT.

This clonotype was recorded only once. This chain uses TRBV7-2 with TRBJ2-3; 7 bases fit TRBD2. The CDR3 contains 16 residues. After removal of 0 bases from V and 2 bases from J, the junction contained 5 bases not matched to a gene. Germline CDR1 and CDR2: SGHTA and FQGNSA. The CDR3 reads CASSLAAGLTTDTQYF. DNA of the CDR3: TGTGCCAGCAGCTTAGCTGCGGGACTAACCACAGATACGCAGTATTTT.

This clonotype showed up many times. V and J are TRBV15 and TRBJ2-1, with D perhaps TRBD2 (6 bases). This CDR3 has 17 residues. CDR1 is LNHNV and CDR2 is YYDKDF in the germline V gene (reference sequence). V dropped 0 bases and J dropped 2 bases, with 14 bases sitting between them. The CDR3 DNA follows: TGTGCCACCAGCAGAGATCTGGGCGGGATCACCTACAATGAGCAGTTCTTC. Translating it yields CATSRDLGGITYNEQFF.

There are many counts of this clonotype. V and J are TRBV6-5 and TRBJ1-1, with D unclear. The germline V and J ends were trimmed by 2 bases and 5 bases, with 21 bases remaining between them. Germline CDR1 MNHEY, CDR2 SVGAGI. This CDR3 is 17 amino acids long. CDR3 loop: CASSYIPMASRVTEAFF. The CDR3 DNA follows: TGTGCCAGCAGTTACATCCCGATGGCCTCTCGGGTGACTGAAGCTTTCTTT.

The table lists this clonotype with a few counts. This rearrangement joins TRBV7-2 to TRBJ1-1, with TRBD1 matching 8 bases. Trimming cost V 1 base and J 5 bases; bases outside gene matches: 9. This CDR3 region has 16 residues. From germline, CDR1 is SGHTA and CDR2 FQGNSA. CDR3: CASSLVTGGRQTEAFF. The CDR3 bases are TGTGCCAGCAGCTTAGTTACAGGGGGTCGGCAAACTGAAGCTTTCTTT.

This clonotype was seen a handful of times. The chain carries TRBV27 and TRBJ1-1; the D is unclear. The CDR3 is 15 amino acids. Trimming removed 3 bases from V and 0 bases from J, with 11 bases in between. CDR1 is MNHEY and CDR2 is SMNVEV in the germline V gene (reference sequence). The CDR3 DNA follows: TGTGCCAGCAGTTTGTACGGGGATGTGAACACTGAAGCTTTCTTT. Protein product: CASSLYGDVNTEAFF.

The V gene is TRBV2, the J gene TRBJ2-1, with D tentatively TRBD1 (5 bases). Germline CDR1 SNHLY, CDR2 FYNNEI. V lost 3 bases to trimming and J lost 12 bases, with 18 bases between them. The CDR3 length is 14 residues. CDR3 amino acids: CASSETALGDGQFF. The CDR3 nucleotides read TGTGCCAGCAGTGAGACAGCCCTAGGGGATGGGCAGTTCTTC.

Ten or more counts support this clonotype. V is TRBV7-2 and J is TRBJ1-1, with 7 bases aligning to TRBD1. The CDR3 spans 15 residues. CDR1 and CDR2 from the germline V gene are SGHTA and FQGNSA. V lost 0 bases and J lost 0; bases outside the gene matches: 1. The CDR3, as DNA: TGTGCCAGCAGCTTAGCGACAGGGCTGAACACTGAAGCTTTCTTT. Translating gives CASSLATGLNTEAFF.

This clonotype has a handful of counts. V and J are TRBV20-1 and TRBJ2-7; D is uncertain. Germline CDR1 and CDR2: DFQATT and SNEGSKA (reference sequence). V lost 1 base and J lost 3, with 7 bases in between. The CDR3 runs 12 residues. The CDR3 DNA sequence: TGCAGTGCTAGAGCTCGATACTACGAGCAGTACTTC. Protein: CSARARYYEQYF.

This chain links TRBV7-2 with TRBJ2-7; 8 bases are a match to TRBD2. CDR1 is SGHTA and CDR2 is FQGNSA in the germline V gene. The CDR3 consists of 14 residues. With 3 bases clipped from V and 0 bases from J, the junction kept 1 base outside the gene matches. The CDR3 coding sequence is TGTGCCAGCAGCTTCGGGGGGGACTCCTACGAGCAGTACTTC. This encodes CASSFGGDSYEQYF.

In its sample, this clonotype was seen a few times. This chain joins TRBV9 and TRBJ1-2, with D unclear. Germline V gene sequence: CDR1 SGDLS, CDR2 YYNGEE. The CDR3 is 11 amino acids. Trimming stripped 4 bases from V and 8 bases from J, with 9 bases between. Written as DNA, the CDR3 is TGTGCCAGCAGCCTGCCCGGCGGCTACACCTTC. It encodes CASSLPGGYTF.

This chain links TRBV29-1 with TRBJ1-1; TRBD1 matches 11 bases. The ends lost 6 bases at V and 4 bases at J; junction bases unmatched: 16. From germline, CDR1 is SQVTM and CDR2 ANQGSEA. The CDR3 has 17 residues. The DNA of the CDR3 is TGCAGCGTCGAGAAGTGGGACAGGGGGTCGTCGGCCACTGAAGCTTTCTTT. Residues: CSVEKWDRGSSATEAFF.

V usage is TRBV12-3 or TRBV12-4 and J usage is TRBJ2-5; D may be TRBD2 (5 bases). This CDR3 spans 14 amino acids. With 5 bases removed from V and 5 bases from J, the gap between germline ends came to 15 bases. This chain's CDR3 is CASSPRGPGETQYF. DNA of the CDR3: TGTGCCAGCAGTCCCCGTGGGCCGGGGGAGACCCAGTACTTC.

The rearrangement links TRBV12-3 or TRBV12-4 to TRBJ2-7; a possible D gene is TRBD1 (5 bases). V gave up 1 base and J gave up 1 base, with 11 bases separating them. This CDR3 has 15 amino acids. CDR3 protein: CASSLVGPGSYEQYF. The CDR3 DNA sequence: TGTGCCAGCAGTTTAGTGGGGCCAGGGTCCTACGAGCAGTACTTC.

The V call is TRBV4-1, the J call TRBJ2-4; unclear D gene. This CDR3 contains 13 residues. The ends were cut back, 1 base at V and 8 bases at J, with 9 bases in the middle. Germline CDR1 reads MGHRA; CDR2 reads YSYEKL. The CDR3 here is CASSQAPRDIQYF. The CDR3 DNA sequence: TGCGCCAGCAGCCAAGCCCCCCGGGACATTCAGTACTTC.

The sample holds many counts of this clonotype. The genes are TRBV27 and TRBJ1-5; D is perhaps TRBD1 (6 bases). Trimming removed 4 bases from V and 9 bases from J, with 10 bases in between. Per germline, CDR1 MNHEY and CDR2 SMNVEV (reference sequence). The CDR3 loop spans 12 amino acids. CDR3 protein: CASSSEGGPQHF. CDR3 sequence (DNA): TGTGCCAGCAGTTCAGAAGGGGGGCCCCAGCATTTT.

V usage is TRBV12-3 or TRBV12-4 and J usage is TRBJ1-5; possible D gene TRBD1, 6 bases. This CDR3 has 15 residues. V dropped 3 bases and J dropped 11 bases, with 20 bases sitting between them. The CDR3 spells CASSLVGTPSGAQHF. CDR3 sequence (DNA): TGTGCCAGCAGTTTGGTCGGGACACCCTCGGGGGCCCAGCATTTT.

This clonotype was observed a few times. V gene TRBV5-1 combines with J gene TRBJ1-1; the D is unclear. The V end lost 6 bases, the J end lost 3 bases, and 6 bases lay between the germline ends. The germline V gene encodes CDR1 SGHRS and CDR2 YFSETQ. The CDR3 is 11 residues long. The CDR3 reads CASKSDTEAFF. The CDR3 DNA is TGCGCCAGCAAGAGCGACACTGAAGCTTTCTTT.

This clonotype showed up just a few times. The chain employs TRBV5-1 and TRBJ1-6; D is perhaps TRBD1 (5 bases). Trimming cost V 4 bases and J 4 bases, with 12 bases left between them. The CDR3 has 15 amino acids. The germline V gene encodes CDR1 SGHRS and CDR2 YFSETQ. CDR3 bases: TGCGCCAGCAGCGAGCTCGGACAATATAATTCACCCCTCCACTTT. Protein sequence: CASSELGQYNSPLHF.

V is TRBV7-2 and J is TRBJ2-2; D possibly corresponds to TRBD2 (5 bases). The V end was cut by 0 bases, the J end by 8 bases, with 7 bases between. The CDR3 sequence is 13 residues long. The germline gives CDR1 SGHTA, CDR2 FQGNSA. The CDR3 reads CASSLAGRGELFF. The DNA for the CDR3 is TGTGCCAGCAGCTTAGCAGGGAGAGGGGAGCTGTTTTTT.

This chain connects TRBV12-3 or TRBV12-4 to TRBJ1-1; D gene unclear. There are 14 residues in the CDR3. Trimming took 6 bases from V and 1 from J, leaving 12 bases between them. Here the CDR3 reads CASRTSAGNTEAFF. Written as DNA, the CDR3 is TGTGCCAGCAGAACTTCAGCGGGGAACACTGAAGCTTTCTTT.

The chain has TRBV20-1 and TRBJ2-3, with D possibly being TRBD1 (6 bases). Germline loops: CDR1 DFQATT, CDR2 SNEGSKA (reference sequence). CDR3 length: 15 residues. Deletions cut 0 bases from V and 5 bases from J, with 15 bases between. The CDR3 DNA reads as TGCAGTGCTAGAGATCCGGCAGGGGCTGGAGATACGCAGTATTTT. Translated, it gives CSARDPAGAGDTQYF.

Note on this clonotype: Since the CDR3 does not end with the conserved phenylalanine or tryptophan, this likely comes from a read error. The rearrangement links TRBV5-1 to TRBJ1-4; TRBD1 matches 12 bases. V trimming: 0 bases; J trimming: 11 bases; junction bases outside the gene matches: 17. The CDR3 has 19 residues. Germline V gene lookup returns CDR1 SGHRS and CDR2 YFSETQ. Here the CDR3 reads CASSLVGQGAHSWMKKLFL. CDR3 nucleotides: TGCGCCAGCAGCTTGGTGGGACAGGGGGCGCATTCGTGGATGAAGAAACTGTTTTTG.

This clonotype was picked up a small number of times. CDR3 nucleotide sequence: TGTGCCAGCAGTTTTACGACCCCCGGGGGAAGGGTCATTTCTTACGAGCAGTACTTC. Translating gives CASSFTTPGGRVISYEQYF. This chain joins TRBV27 and TRBJ2-7; D possibly corresponds to TRBD2 (6 bases). CDR1 and CDR2 from the germline V gene are MNHEY and SMNVEV (reference sequence). CDR3 length: 19 amino acids. Trimming shortened V by 3 bases and J by 4 bases, and 28 bases separated the two germline ends.